A selection of T cell receptor beta chains follows, all from one sample in a study of cytomegalovirus exposure and HLA in healthy donors. Repertoires were generated with immunoSEQ multiplex PCR, while TCRdb's copy carries only in-frame clones and drops some. The repertoire has some 200,000 clones, about 77% of them found once; the top ten carry about 2.6%. Material for sequencing was PBMCs. The receptor source for this set is a female donor in good health and CMV-seronegative. The CDR3 runs from the conserved cysteine through the conserved F or W. D genes are given only for firm matches. The size entry is marked missing in some rows and otherwise reads once, few, many or a size class.

j_gene: TRBJ2-1
v_gene: TRBV28
abundance: -
d_gene: -
CDR3nt: TGTGCCAGCAGTTTACCCCTCGACTGGATAGTAAATGTCAATGAGCAGTTCTTC
CDR3aa: CASSLPLDWIVNVNEQFF

j_gene: TRBJ2-7
v_gene: TRBV30
abundance: -
d_gene: -
CDR3nt: TGTGCCTGGAACCGGGGGACCTACGAGCAGTACTTC
CDR3aa: CAWNRGTYEQYF

j_gene: TRBJ1-2
v_gene: TRBV27
abundance: -
d_gene: TRBD1
CDR3nt: TGTGCCAGCAGTTTAGTGGGGACAGGGGGTGGCTACACCTTC
CDR3aa: CASSLVGTGGGYTF

j_gene: TRBJ1-6
v_gene: TRBV7-9
abundance: -
d_gene: -
CDR3nt: TGTGCCAGCAGCTTAGACCCGGGACTGAGCTCCTATAATTCACCCCTCCACTTT
CDR3aa: CASSLDPGLSSYNSPLHF

j_gene: TRBJ2-3
v_gene: TRBV5-1
abundance: -
d_gene: -
CDR3nt: TGCGCCAGCAGCCCTGGATTGGGGGGAAGGACAGATACGCAGTATTTT
CDR3aa: CASSPGLGGRTDTQYF

j_gene: TRBJ2-2
v_gene: TRBV5-1
abundance: few
d_gene: -
CDR3nt: TGCGCCAGCAGCTTAGAACAGGGTGGGGAGCTGTTTTTT
CDR3aa: CASSLEQGGELFF

j_gene: TRBJ1-2
v_gene: TRBV11-2
abundance: few
d_gene: -
CDR3nt: TGTGCCAGCAGCTCCCTATCGACGGAGCGCTATGGCTACACCTTC
CDR3aa: CASSSLSTERYGYTF

j_gene: TRBJ2-1
v_gene: TRBV29-1
abundance: -
d_gene: TRBD2
CDR3nt: TGCAGCGTTGAAGAGGCTAGCGGAAGCTCCTACAATGAGCAGTTCTTC
CDR3aa: CSVEEASGSSYNEQFF

j_gene: TRBJ2-4
v_gene: TRBV15
abundance: once
d_gene: -
CDR3nt: TGTGCCAGGCAGGTTTTCGCCAAAAACATTCAGTACTTC
CDR3aa: CARQVFAKNIQYF

j_gene: TRBJ1-1
v_gene: TRBV7-9
abundance: -
d_gene: TRBD1
CDR3nt: TGTGCCAGCAGCTCCGGAGGGACAGGGAGTCTCGCTGAAGCTTTCTTT
CDR3aa: CASSSGGTGSLAEAFF

j_gene: TRBJ2-7
v_gene: TRBV19
abundance: -
d_gene: -
CDR3nt: TGTGCCAGTAGTACACCCGGGTCCTACGAGCAGTACTTC
CDR3aa: CASSTPGSYEQYF

j_gene: TRBJ2-1
v_gene: TRBV2
abundance: -
d_gene: -
CDR3nt: TGTGCCAGCAGTACCGATCTCGAGGGTGAGCAGTTCTTC
CDR3aa: CASSTDLEGEQFF

j_gene: TRBJ2-7
v_gene: TRBV21-1
abundance: -
d_gene: -
CDR3nt: TGTGCCAGCAGCAAAGCGGGCAGGGTCGTGAATAGTTCCTCCTACGAGCAGTACTTC
CDR3aa: CASSKAGRVVNSSSYEQYF

j_gene: TRBJ1-1
v_gene: TRBV4-1
abundance: few
d_gene: -
CDR3nt: TGCGCCAGCAGCCAAACAGACCTGAACACTGAAGCTTTCTTT
CDR3aa: CASSQTDLNTEAFF

j_gene: TRBJ1-1
v_gene: TRBV30
abundance: -
d_gene: -
CDR3nt: TGTGCCTGGAGAGGAGGGGACACTGAAGCTTTCTTT
CDR3aa: CAWRGGDTEAFF